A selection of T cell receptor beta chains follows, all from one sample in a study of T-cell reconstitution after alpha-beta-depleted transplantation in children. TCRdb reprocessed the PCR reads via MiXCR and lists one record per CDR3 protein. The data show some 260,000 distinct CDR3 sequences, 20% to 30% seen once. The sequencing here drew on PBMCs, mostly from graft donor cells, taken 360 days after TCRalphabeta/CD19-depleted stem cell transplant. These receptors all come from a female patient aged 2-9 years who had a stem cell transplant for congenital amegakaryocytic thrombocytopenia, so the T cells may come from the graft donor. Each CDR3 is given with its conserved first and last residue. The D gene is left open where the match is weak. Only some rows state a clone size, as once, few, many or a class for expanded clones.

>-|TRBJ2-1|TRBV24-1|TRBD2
TGTGCCACCAGTGGATTGAGGGCTAGCGGGGGGCATTACAATGAGCAGTTCTTC
CATSGLRASGGHYNEQFF
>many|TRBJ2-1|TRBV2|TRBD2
TGTGCCAGCAGTGAGTGGCGGGAGAATGAGCAGTTCTTC
CASSEWRENEQFF
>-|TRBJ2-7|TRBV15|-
TGTGCCACCAGCAGAGAATGGTCGACAGTTTTCTCCTACGAGCAGTACTTC
CATSREWSTVFSYEQYF
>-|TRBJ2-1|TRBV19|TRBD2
TGTGCCAGTAGTACACTAGCGGGAGGGCCGGATGAGCAGTTCTTC
CASSTLAGGPDEQFF
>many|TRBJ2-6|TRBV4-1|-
TGCGCCAGCAGCCCGAAGGGCAGCTCTGGGGCCAACGTCCTGACTTTC
CASSPKGSSGANVLTF
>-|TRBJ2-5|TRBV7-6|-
TGTGCCAGCAGCTTGCGGGTGGCAGAGACCCAGTACTTC
CASSLRVAETQYF
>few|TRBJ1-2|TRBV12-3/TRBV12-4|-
TGTGCCAGCAGTTTGGGACGGTATGAATCCGAGGGCTACACCTTC
CASSLGRYESEGYTF
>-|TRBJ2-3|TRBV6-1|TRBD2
TGTGCCAGCAGTCTCGGGCTCAGCGGGGGGGCTGATACGCAGTATTTT
CASSLGLSGGADTQYF
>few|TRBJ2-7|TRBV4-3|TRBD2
TGCGCCAGCAGCCAAGAGGCTAGCGGGACCCATCTCTCCTACGAGCAGTACTTC
CASSQEASGTHLSYEQYF
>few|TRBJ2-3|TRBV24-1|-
TGTGCCACCAGTGTTGGGGGAAGCACAGATACGCAGTATTTT
CATSVGGSTDTQYF
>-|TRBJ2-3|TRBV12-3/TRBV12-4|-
TGTGCCAGCAGTTTACGTACAGGGTTCAGTCCGCCAGATACGCAGTATTTT
CASSLRTGFSPPDTQYF